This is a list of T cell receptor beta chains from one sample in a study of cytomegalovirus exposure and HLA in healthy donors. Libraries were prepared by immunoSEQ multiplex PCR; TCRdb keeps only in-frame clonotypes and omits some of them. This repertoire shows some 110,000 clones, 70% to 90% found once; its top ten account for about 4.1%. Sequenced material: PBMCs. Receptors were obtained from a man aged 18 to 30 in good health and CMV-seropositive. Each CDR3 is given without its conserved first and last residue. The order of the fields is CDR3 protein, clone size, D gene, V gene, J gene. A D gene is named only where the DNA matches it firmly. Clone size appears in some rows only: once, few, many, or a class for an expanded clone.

cdr3_aa: ATWDRGNYGYT
clone_size: -
d_call: TRBD1
v_call: TRBV6-1
j_call: TRBJ1-2

cdr3_aa: ASKPTSGVGGTQY
clone_size: -
d_call: TRBD2
v_call: TRBV28
j_call: TRBJ2-5

cdr3_aa: ASSLGRGRGNVFTQY
clone_size: -
d_call: TRBD1
v_call: TRBV5-6
j_call: TRBJ2-3

cdr3_aa: ASSWGGPGGYT
clone_size: once
d_call: -
v_call: TRBV6-1
j_call: TRBJ1-2

cdr3_aa: ASRGGVGETQY
clone_size: once
d_call: TRBD2
v_call: TRBV10-1
j_call: TRBJ2-5

cdr3_aa: ASSVRGQGVSPLH
clone_size: few
d_call: TRBD1
v_call: TRBV2
j_call: TRBJ1-6

cdr3_aa: ASSLRGLNTEAF
clone_size: -
d_call: -
v_call: TRBV27
j_call: TRBJ1-1

cdr3_aa: ASSESGGGYYGYT
clone_size: -
d_call: -
v_call: TRBV10-2
j_call: TRBJ1-2

cdr3_aa: ASSEHSSGAF
clone_size: -
d_call: -
v_call: TRBV25-1
j_call: TRBJ1-1

cdr3_aa: ASTPRYEQY
clone_size: -
d_call: -
v_call: TRBV2
j_call: TRBJ2-7

cdr3_aa: ASRRAANTGELF
clone_size: once
d_call: -
v_call: TRBV10-2
j_call: TRBJ2-2

cdr3_aa: ASSPRDSPGNTIY
clone_size: once
d_call: -
v_call: TRBV4-1
j_call: TRBJ1-3

cdr3_aa: ASSESGGAVDTQY
clone_size: -
d_call: TRBD2
v_call: TRBV6-4
j_call: TRBJ2-3

cdr3_aa: ASSLSGEGVETQY
clone_size: -
d_call: -
v_call: TRBV7-7
j_call: TRBJ2-5

cdr3_aa: ASSLNTVVNSPLH
clone_size: -
d_call: -
v_call: TRBV27
j_call: TRBJ1-6

cdr3_aa: ASIWASGGETQY
clone_size: -
d_call: TRBD2
v_call: TRBV2
j_call: TRBJ2-5

cdr3_aa: ASSLVGGRSNEQF
clone_size: -
d_call: -
v_call: TRBV5-1
j_call: TRBJ2-1

cdr3_aa: ASGFPLSPLH
clone_size: -
d_call: -
v_call: TRBV12-5
j_call: TRBJ1-6

cdr3_aa: SGVTGVGTQY
clone_size: -
d_call: TRBD1
v_call: TRBV29-1
j_call: TRBJ2-3